Listed below are T cell receptor beta chains from one sample, sequenced in a study of blood T cell repertoires in COVID-19. Clones were read by immunoSEQ multiplex PCR, and TCRdb kept only the in-frame ones, dropping some. The data hold 400,000 or so clones, with 80% to 90% observed a single time. Material: PBMCs or T cells enriched from blood (not recorded which). The receptors were sampled from a man younger than 45 who had recovered from COVID-19. The conserved cysteine and the conserved F or W are not part of the CDR3 here. The order of the fields is V gene, J gene, CDR3 protein.

TRBV27	TRBJ2-7	ASSLNRAYEQY
TRBV10-1	TRBJ2-7	ASSEQQGLVLYEQY
TRBV10-2	TRBJ2-1	ASLSGSPSYNEQF
TRBV29-1	TRBJ2-1	SAVGSGYGGSEQF
TRBV11-2	TRBJ1-2	ASSVGGFGYT
TRBV24-1	TRBJ1-5	ATQDREDQPQH
TRBV18	TRBJ1-1	ASSRNDGETEAF
TRBV7-2	TRBJ2-3	ASSPLLAGVGDTQY
TRBV5-8	TRBJ1-5	ASSFSMAPQH
TRBV4-1	TRBJ2-7	ASSQVIGLAARTLSYEQY
TRBV6-5	TRBJ2-1	ASIGTGPNEQF
TRBV23-1	TRBJ2-7	ASSPDLRGLYEQY
TRBV5-4	TRBJ2-7	ASSPAGNSYEQY
TRBV5-6	TRBJ2-2	ASSFPQGSFGELF
TRBV6-5	TRBJ1-2	ASRYGQGVNYGYT
TRBV7-2	TRBJ1-5	ASSDQMTGGQPQH
TRBV2	TRBJ2-3	ASRGELAGVTDTQY
TRBV12-3/TRBV12-4	TRBJ1-1	ASRTQGYTEAF
TRBV7-2	TRBJ2-3	ASSFGLAGTDTQY
TRBV30	TRBJ1-1	AWRLHPNTEAF
TRBV29-1	TRBJ1-5	SVVEGYSNQPQH
TRBV7-2	TRBJ2-7	ASSYVPGSYEQY
TRBV10-3	TRBJ1-6	AISASENNSPLH
TRBV5-1	TRBJ1-5	ASRTAPDSNQPQH